This T cell receptor beta chain derives from a study of CXCR3-negative and CXCR3-positive naive CD8 T cells. Overall study results and limits: Naive CXCR3-positive cells had TRB CDR3s more hydrophobic than those of CXCR3-negative naive cells.

To note about this clonotype: Its specificity is unknown.

Germline V gives CDR1 SGHRS, CDR2 YFSETQ. The CDR3 spans 13 residues. TRB cDNA libraries were made by UMI-labeled 5' RACE. TCRdb reprocessed the 5' RACE reads and reports one entry per CDR3 protein, with no DNA. This sample contains under 110,000 distinct CDR3 sequences. This receptor was taken from a human donor in good health. Some clones in this sample may be carry-over from other donors' samples. Sample: naive CXCR3+ CD8+ T cells from blood. Subset indicated: CD45RO-CCR7+CD27+CD95- naive CD8+ T cells expressing CXCR3 (TNR3+). This chain uses TRBV5-1 with TRBJ1-2. CDR3 sequence: CASSLGDSAFYTF.